The table lists the clone carrying this T cell receptor beta chain with a few counts. This specimen comes from a study of blood T cell repertoires in COVID-19. Study-level information: T cells, B-cell-depleted T cells, or PBMCs provided the cDNA or gDNA that served as material.

This CDR3 is built from 14 residues. Trimming pared 6 bases from V and 2 bases from J, leaving 13 bases between. Germline V gene data show CDR1 as KGHSH and CDR2 as LQKENI. TCRdb's table, derived via immunoSEQ multiplex PCR, lists solely in-frame clones and lacks some. The sample comprises under 65,000 clones, approximately 75% of which are singletons, and more than 30% rests with the top ten. Seattle-derived patients entered the study during active infection and were followed longitudinally. Sequencing was done on a sample of peripheral blood. This clonotype was obtained from a man between 60 and 75 years old with COVID-19, enrolled during active disease. This chain uses TRBV18 with TRBJ1-2, with TRBD1 as a possible D gene (5 bases). CDR3 coding DNA: TGTGCCAGCTCTCCCGTGGAGGGGAACTATGGCTACACCTTC. Its translation is CASSPVEGNYGYTF.